This T cell receptor (beta chain) was identified in a study of cytomegalovirus exposure and HLA in healthy donors. V lost 2 bases and J lost 4, with 8 bases in between. This CDR3 comprises 14 residues. From germline, CDR1 is LGHNT and CDR2 FRNRAP. Both 60 Vbeta primers and 13 Jbeta primers went into the PCR. Libraries were prepared by immunoSEQ multiplex PCR; TCRdb keeps only in-frame clonotypes and omits some of them. This sample has about 180,000 clones, with about four fifths found just once. The chain couples TRBV12-5 to TRBJ2-2; D not resolved. Sample: PBMCs. The clonotype was recovered from a male donor in good health and CMV-seronegative. The CDR3 region is CASGLPGATGELFF. CDR3 bases: TGTGCTAGTGGTTTGCCTGGAGCCACCGGGGAGCTGTTTTTT.